The 14 T cell receptor beta chains below come from one sample, sequenced in a study of blood T cells in healthy people across ages. A second PCR, run for about 6 to 12 cycles, used a sample-barcoded 5' primer plus a J-beta primer mix. Each CDR3 protein is one row after TCRdb ran MiXCR on the 5' RACE reads. Counted here are some 1.5 million distinct CDR3 sequences, 35% to 45% occurring once; the ten biggest clones make up about 3.8%. Sequencing was carried out using blood. All receptors come from a woman aged 18-30 years in good health.

This clonotype was counted a few times. The CDR3 DNA reads as TGTGCCAGCAGCTTAGGCTGGAATGAAAAACTGTTTTTT. Protein product: CASSLGWNEKLFF. The chain links TRBV7-2 to TRBJ1-4; D not resolved. The CDR3 is made up of 13 amino acids. Trimming removed 1 base from V and 5 bases from J, with 5 bases in between. The germline V gene has CDR1 SGHTA and CDR2 FQGNSA. Full variable domain (missing parts from reference TRBV7-2 and TRBJ1-4): GAGVSQSPSNKVTEKGKDVELRCDPISGHTALYWYRQSLGQGLEFLIYFQGNSAPDKSGLPSDRFSAERTGGSVSTLTIQRTQQEDSAVYLCASSLGWNEKLFFGSGTQLSVL.

The rearrangement links TRBV2 to TRBJ1-2, with 8 bases matching TRBD1. This CDR3 contains 17 residues. Losses at the gene ends were 5 bases for V and 6 bases for J; bases not matched to a gene: 17. Germline values: CDR1 SNHLY, CDR2 FYNNEI. The CDR3 coding sequence is TGTGCCAGCAGTCCCGACAGGGGCCAGTTTCGTAGTCATGGCTACACCTTC. Protein product: CASSPDRGQFRSHGYTF.

The chain uses TRBV3-1 and TRBJ1-2, with D uncertain. CDR1 is LGHDT and CDR2 is YNNKEL in the germline V gene (reference sequence). V was trimmed by 1 base and J by 0 bases, leaving 6 bases between them. The CDR3 has 14 residues. The CDR3: CASSQVLANYGYTF. CDR3 nucleotide sequence: TGTGCCAGCAGCCAAGTCTTGGCTAACTATGGCTACACCTTC.

This clonotype was picked up a small number of times. The rearrangement uses TRBV6-5 and TRBJ2-5, with D perhaps given as TRBD1 or TRBD2 (5 bases each). V lost 6 bases and J 3 bases, leaving 17 bases between the germline ends. Germline CDR1 reads MNHEY; CDR2 reads SVGAGI. The CDR3 has 15 residues. The CDR3 nucleotides are TGTGCCAGCAGCTCGCTCGGGGCAGCAAAAGAGACCCAGTACTTC. It specifies CASSSLGAAKETQYF.

The V call is TRBV7-2, the J call TRBJ1-3; D is unresolved. Between the trimmed V and J ends, which lost 3 bases and 1 base, there was a span of 13 bases. CDR1 SGHTA and CDR2 FQGNSA come from the germline V gene. CDR3 size: 16 residues. The CDR3 loop reads CASSFKSNPSGNTIYF. The CDR3 nucleotides read TGTGCCAGCAGCTTTAAGAGTAACCCTTCTGGAAACACCATATATTTT.

Here the CDR3 reads CASSVATSGRASYGYTF. The DNA of the CDR3 is TGTGCCAGCAGCGTAGCTACGTCAGGACGCGCTAGCTATGGCTACACCTTC. The V and J genes are TRBV9 and TRBJ1-2; D ambiguous. V lost 0 bases and J lost 4, with 19 bases in between. Germline V gene sequence: CDR1 SGDLS, CDR2 YYNGEE. The CDR3 has 17 amino acids.

The rearrangement joins TRBV20-1 to TRBJ2-3; 11 nucleotides line up with TRBD2. Germline loops: CDR1 DFQATT, CDR2 SNEGSKA (reference sequence). The CDR3 consists of 13 residues. CDR3 sequence: CSPGGTSGPTQYF. DNA of the CDR3: TGCAGCCCTGGCGGGACTAGCGGACCTACGCAGTATTTT.

The J gene is TRBJ1-4, the V gene TRBV27; TRBD1 aligns across 9 bases. Germline CDR1 is MNHEY and CDR2 is SMNVEV (reference sequence). CDR3 size: 14 residues. The V gene end was trimmed by 9 bases and the J gene end by 7 bases; junction bases not matched to a gene: 9. CDR3 sequence: CARSPRDRVEKLFF. In DNA, the CDR3 is TGTGCCAGAAGTCCCCGGGACAGGGTTGAAAAACTGTTTTTT. The full variable domain, in which reference TRBV27 and TRBJ1-4 provide the parts outside the CDR3, is EAQVTQNPRYLITVTGKKLTVTCSQNMNHEYMSWYRQDPGLGLRQIYYSMNVEVTDKGDVPEGYKVSRKEKRNFPLILESPSPNQTSLYFCARSPRDRVEKLFFGSGTQLSVL.

In its sample, this clonotype was seen a few times. The chain uses TRBV2 and TRBJ1-2, with 7 bases fitting TRBD1. This CDR3 region has 15 residues. V lost 6 bases, J lost 3 bases, and 10 bases stayed unmatched. In germline, CDR1 is SNHLY, CDR2 FYNNEI. CDR3 sequence: CASRLDRAGDYGYTF. In nucleotides, the CDR3 is TGTGCCAGCAGACTCGACAGGGCCGGCGACTATGGCTACACCTTC.

This clonotype was recorded only once. V and J are TRBV4-1 and TRBJ1-2; tentative D call: TRBD1 (5 bases). Germline-derived CDR1 and CDR2 are MGHRA and YSYEKL. With 4 bases removed from V and 7 bases from J, the gap between germline ends came to 22 bases. CDR3 length equals 16 residues. The CDR3 sequence: CASSPPGVPHKGGYTF. CDR3 nucleotides: TGCGCCAGCAGCCCGCCGGGGGTTCCTCATAAGGGTGGCTACACCTTC.

This sequence joins TRBV6-1 and TRBJ1-2; 9 positions match TRBD1. V shed 4 bases and J 5 bases; nucleotides not matched to a gene: 5. The CDR3 consists of 14 residues. Germline CDR1 and CDR2: MNHNS and SASEGT. CDR3 residues: CASSAGGQGYGYTF. CDR3 in DNA: TGTGCCAGCAGTGCCGGGGGACAGGGTTATGGCTACACCTTC.

The J gene is TRBJ2-1, the V gene TRBV25-1; 7 nucleotides line up with TRBD1. After removal of 6 bases from V and 0 bases from J, the junction contained 8 bases not matched to a gene. The CDR3 contains 16 residues. Looked up from germline, CDR1 is MGHDK and CDR2 is SYGVNS. The CDR3 region is CASRTGNPSSYNEQFF. The DNA for the CDR3 is TGTGCCAGCAGGACAGGGAACCCCAGCTCCTACAATGAGCAGTTCTTC.

This clonotype has more than one count but fewer than ten. This sequence joins TRBV6-6 and TRBJ2-1; the match to TRBD2 covers 11 bases. V lost 7 bases and J lost 4; bases outside the gene matches: 12. The CDR3 runs to 17 residues. CDR1 MNHNY and CDR2 SVGAGI come from the germline V gene (reference sequence). Here the CDR3 DNA reads TGTGCCAGCAAATCCTCAGTAGCGGGAGGGAGATACAATGAGCAGTTCTTC. It specifies CASKSSVAGGRYNEQFF.

As for this clonotype: The junction shows a germline mismatch at one end, possibly a read error. The CDR3 nucleotides read TGTGCCAGCAGTTACTCCGCCAGGAATGCAGCCTACGAGAAGTACTTC. This codes for CASSYSARNAAYEKYF. The V gene is TRBV6-5, the J gene TRBJ2-7; D not resolved. The CDR3 totals 16 residues. Germline CDR1 and CDR2: MNHEY and SVGAGI.